These 23 T cell receptor beta chains originate from one sample sequenced in a study of Ad26.COV2.S vaccination and SARS-CoV-2 variants. As for treatment: some 20 received Ad26.COV2.S at low or high dose, single or two shots; 5 received placebo; per-sample allocation not given. On day 63 after the first injection, vaccine and placebo recipients gave samples. Data came from immunoSEQ multiplex PCR; TCRdb stores just in-frame clones and leaves some out. The profile covers more than 300,000 clones, with about 88% appearing a single time and approximately 11% taken by the ten largest. The source was peripheral blood, collected in a trial of Ad26.COV2.S vaccine versus placebo. Receptors were obtained from a person aged 18-60 years who received the Ad26.COV2.S COVID-19 vaccine or a placebo.

Turning to this clone: This sample includes further DNA sequences coding for the same CDR3. The chain uses TRBV4-3 and TRBJ1-3; D may be TRBD1 (6 bases). Trimming shortened V by 1 base and J by 4 bases, and 11 bases separated the two germline ends. The CDR3 totals 15 residues. The germline V gene encodes CDR1 LGHNA and CDR2 YSLEER. The DNA for the CDR3 is TGCGCCAGCAGCCAAGGTACAGGGTCCGGAAACACCATATATTTT. Translated, it gives CASSQGTGSGNTIYF.

DNA of the CDR3: TGCGCCAGCAGCTTGGCTGTTAGCGGGAGTTCCTACGAGCAGTACTTC. Residues: CASSLAVSGSSYEQYF. The genes are TRBV5-1 and TRBJ2-7; 9 nucleotides match TRBD2. V trimming: 0 bases; J trimming: 1 base; junction bases outside the gene matches: 5. Germline assignment: CDR1 SGHRS and CDR2 YFSETQ. This CDR3 is 16 amino acids long.

J is TRBJ1-5 and V is TRBV28; perhaps TRBD1 as D (5 bases). This CDR3 is 13 amino acids long. CDR1 and CDR2 (germline): MDHEN, SYDVKM. V was clipped by 10 bases and J by 7 bases, with 17 bases between them. CDR3 sequence: CAINRGERQPQHF. CDR3 sequence (DNA): TGTGCCATCAATCGGGGGGAGCGGCAGCCCCAGCATTTT.

This clone has only a few counts. The V gene is TRBV7-2, the J gene TRBJ2-3; perhaps D is TRBD1 or TRBD2 (5 bases each). This CDR3 has 14 amino acids. Trimming removed 5 bases at V and 3 bases at J, with 12 bases between. The germline V gene encodes CDR1 SGHTA and CDR2 FQGNSA. This CDR3 is CASSPGRATDTQYF. The CDR3 bases are TGTGCCAGCAGCCCGGGACGAGCGACAGATACGCAGTATTTT.

V is TRBV4-3 and J is TRBJ1-2; TRBD1 agrees at 11 bases. Trimming took 4 bases from V and 3 from J; bases not matched to a gene: 1. The CDR3 is 14 amino acids. The germline gives CDR1 LGHNA, CDR2 YSLEER. The DNA of the CDR3 is TGCGCCAGCAGCCTGGGACAGGGGGACTATGGCTACACCTTC. As protein: CASSLGQGDYGYTF.

This chain uses TRBV6-2 or TRBV6-3 with TRBJ2-4, with D possibly matching TRBD2 (5 bases). Trimming cost V 2 bases and J 8 bases, with 13 bases left between them. Germline V gene data show CDR1 as MNHEY and CDR2 as SVGEGT. The CDR3 is 14 amino acids. The CDR3 DNA reads TGTGCCAGCAGTTACGAGGGCGTCGGGCACATTCAGTACTTC. Translation: CASSYEGVGHIQYF.

This clone has a count of ten or more. This chain links TRBV4-1 with TRBJ2-1; D is possibly TRBD1 (6 bases). CDR3 size: 15 residues. V was trimmed by 6 bases and J by 9 bases, leaving 21 bases between them. Germline lookup yields CDR1 MGHRA and CDR2 YSYEKL. In DNA, the CDR3 is TGCGCCAGCAGTCCTGGACAGTATTCCCGCGGTGAGCAGTTCTTC. Translated, it gives CASSPGQYSRGEQFF.

V gene TRBV7-2 combines with J gene TRBJ2-1, with D maybe TRBD2 (6 bases). Deletions cut 1 base from V and 8 bases from J, with 18 bases between. This CDR3 has 16 amino acids. The germline V gene encodes CDR1 SGHTA and CDR2 FQGNSA. The CDR3 reads CASSLVRGSGIYEQFF. In DNA, the CDR3 is TGTGCCAGCAGCTTAGTACGGGGGTCCGGTATATATGAGCAGTTCTTC.

J is TRBJ1-2 and V is TRBV28; D is possibly TRBD1 (6 bases). With 5 bases removed from V and 7 bases from J, the gap between germline ends came to 20 bases. The CDR3 sequence is 15 residues long. CDR1 and CDR2 (germline): MDHEN, SYDVKM. The CDR3 DNA sequence: TGTGCCAGCAGTATCGATTACGGGGGAGGGGGTGGCTACACCTTC. Translated, it gives CASSIDYGGGGGYTF.

The chain uses TRBV19 and TRBJ1-1, with 9 bases matching TRBD1. With 5 bases clipped from V and 10 bases from J, the junction kept 2 bases outside the gene matches. The CDR3 consists of 11 residues. CDR1 and CDR2 from the germline V gene are LNHDA and SQIVND (reference sequence). In DNA, the CDR3 is TGTGCCAGTAGTGTGGACAGGGGAGCTTTCTTT. It yields the protein CASSVDRGAFF.

This clone has a handful of counts. This chain connects TRBV6-5 to TRBJ1-1; maybe TRBD1 (6 bases). The germline CDR1 and CDR2 sequences are MNHEY and SVGAGI. V lost 2 bases and J lost 11, with 12 bases in between. The CDR3 runs to 12 residues. CDR3: CASSYGGTSAFF. The CDR3 DNA reads TGTGCCAGCAGTTACGGGGGGACATCGGCTTTCTTT.

The CDR3 sequence is CASSPDRGWTNEKLFF. DNA for the CDR3: TGTGCCAGCAGCCCCGACAGGGGTTGGACTAATGAAAAACTGTTTTTT. V is TRBV3-1 (or the pseudogene TRBV3-2) and J is TRBJ1-4, with TRBD1 matching 8 bases. V trimming: 4 bases; J trimming: 2 bases; junction bases outside the gene matches: 6. The length of the CDR3 is 16 residues. CDR1 and CDR2 (germline): LGHDT, YNNKEL (reference sequence).

The V and J genes are TRBV5-6 and TRBJ2-5, with D perhaps matching TRBD2 (7 bases). CDR1 is SGHDT and CDR2 is YYEEEE in the germline V gene. The CDR3 has 14 amino acids. V was pared by 0 bases and J by 7 bases, with 13 bases between. The CDR3 protein is CASSLATGRGTQYF. The CDR3 nucleotides read TGTGCCAGCAGCTTGGCCACAGGGAGGGGGACCCAGTACTTC.

This clone was seen only a few times. The rearrangement links TRBV19 to TRBJ2-5, with D possibly being TRBD1 or TRBD2 (5 bases each). Germline assignment: CDR1 LNHDA and CDR2 SQIVND (reference sequence). The CDR3 is 14 residues long. Trimming took off 3 bases at V and 5 bases at J, with 13 bases between the two ends. The chain's CDR3 is CASSIAGSRETQYF. Written as DNA, the CDR3 is TGTGCCAGTAGTATCGCAGGGAGTAGGGAGACCCAGTACTTC.

This rearrangement joins TRBV30 to TRBJ2-1; 12 positions match TRBD2. CDR3 length: 15 amino acids. Unmatched junction bases numbered 4, after V lost 1 base and J lost 6 bases. CDR1 is GTSNPN and CDR2 is SVGIG in the germline V gene (reference sequence). Here the CDR3 DNA reads TGTGCCTGGAGTGGACTAGCGGGAGCGATCAATGAGCAGTTCTTC. It is translated as CAWSGLAGAINEQFF.

The chain links TRBV4-3 to TRBJ2-7, with a possible D match to TRBD2 (6 bases). V dropped 4 bases and J dropped 0 bases, with 10 bases sitting between them. The germline CDR1 and CDR2 sequences are LGHNA and YSLEER. This CDR3 comprises 14 residues. CDR3 sequence reads: CASSPSENSYEQYF. The CDR3 nucleotides are TGCGCCAGCAGCCCTAGCGAAAACTCCTACGAGCAGTACTTC.

The chain combines TRBV27 with TRBJ1-1; TRBD1 matches at 11 bases. Germline V gene lookup returns CDR1 MNHEY and CDR2 SMNVEV (reference sequence). CDR3 length: 15 residues. J gave up 5 bases and V 6 bases, and 8 bases lay outside the gene matches. CDR3 amino acids: CASSRAGQGGTEAFF. The CDR3 DNA reads TGTGCCAGCAGCCGGGCGGGACAGGGGGGGACTGAAGCTTTCTTT.

The rearrangement joins TRBV5-1 to TRBJ1-4; D gene uncertain. Germline V gene sequence: CDR1 SGHRS, CDR2 YFSETQ. CDR3 length: 14 amino acids. V was cut by 5 bases and J by 0 bases, with 8 bases left in between. The CDR3 DNA reads TGCGCCAGCAGGTACGGCTCAACTAATGAAAAACTGTTTTTT. It yields the protein CASRYGSTNEKLFF. Full variable domain (rest looked up from reference TRBV5-1 and TRBJ1-4): KAGVTQTPRYLIKTRGQQVTLSCSPISGHRSVSWYQQTPGQGLQFLFEYFSETQRNKGNFPGRFSGRQFSNSRSEMNVSTLELGDSALYLCASRYGSTNEKLFFGSGTQLSVL.

This sequence joins TRBV6-4 and TRBJ1-1; D is uncertain. Germline lookup yields CDR1 MRHNA and CDR2 SNTAGT. V lost 3 bases and J lost 0, with 5 bases in between. The CDR3 loop spans 13 amino acids. The CDR3 sequence: CASSEHLNTEAFF. CDR3 sequence (DNA): TGTGCCAGCAGTGAGCACCTGAACACTGAAGCTTTCTTT.

There are many counts of this clone. V and J are TRBV9 and TRBJ2-2; D is unresolved. Trimming left V 7 bases short and J 2 bases short, with 15 bases between. There are 15 residues in the CDR3. The germline V gene has CDR1 SGDLS and CDR2 YYNGEE. For the CDR3, the DNA is TGTGCCAGCGGCCCTGATGCGTACAACACCGGGGAGCTGTTTTTT. It yields the protein CASGPDAYNTGELFF.

The CDR3 loop is CASSFRQVPYGEQFF. Written as DNA, the CDR3 is TGTGCCAGCAGTTTTCGACAGGTACCTTACGGTGAGCAGTTCTTC. V and J are TRBV6-2 or TRBV6-3 and TRBJ2-1; perhaps TRBD1 as D (6 bases). CDR1 is MNHEY and CDR2 is SVGEGT in the germline V gene. CDR3 length: 15 amino acids. V lost 4 bases, J lost 9 bases, and 19 bases lay in between.

The chain carries TRBV27 and TRBJ2-7; TRBD2 matches at 13 bases. Trimming cost V 5 bases and J 6 bases; bases outside gene matches: 7. This CDR3 contains 15 residues. Germline V CDR1 and CDR2: MNHEY, SMNVEV (reference sequence). The CDR3 sequence: CASSPRTSGSGEQYF. CDR3 nucleotides: TGTGCCAGCAGTCCGCGGACTAGCGGGAGCGGCGAGCAGTACTTC.

V usage is TRBV5-1 and J usage is TRBJ2-2; 10 bases line up with TRBD1. This CDR3 spans 15 amino acids. V gave up 5 bases and J gave up 6 bases; unmatched junction bases: 7. The germline CDR1 and CDR2 sequences are SGHRS and YFSETQ. CDR3 protein: CASRSGQGFAGELFF. The CDR3 DNA sequence: TGCGCCAGCAGGTCGGGACAGGGGTTTGCCGGGGAGCTGTTTTTT.